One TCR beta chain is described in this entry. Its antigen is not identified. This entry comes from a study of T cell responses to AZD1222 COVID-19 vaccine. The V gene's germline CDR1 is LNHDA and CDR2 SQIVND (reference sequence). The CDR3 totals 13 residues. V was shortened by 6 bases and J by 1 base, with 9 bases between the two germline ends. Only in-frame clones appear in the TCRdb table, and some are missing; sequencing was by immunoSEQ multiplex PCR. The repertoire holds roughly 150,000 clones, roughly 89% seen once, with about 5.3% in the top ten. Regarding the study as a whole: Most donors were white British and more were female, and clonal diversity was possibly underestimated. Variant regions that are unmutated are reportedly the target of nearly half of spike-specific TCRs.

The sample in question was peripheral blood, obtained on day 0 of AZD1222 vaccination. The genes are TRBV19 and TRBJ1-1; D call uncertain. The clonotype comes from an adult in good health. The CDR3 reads CASSYSENTEAFF. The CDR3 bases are TGTGCCAGTAGCTACTCGGAGAACACTGAAGCTTTCTTT.